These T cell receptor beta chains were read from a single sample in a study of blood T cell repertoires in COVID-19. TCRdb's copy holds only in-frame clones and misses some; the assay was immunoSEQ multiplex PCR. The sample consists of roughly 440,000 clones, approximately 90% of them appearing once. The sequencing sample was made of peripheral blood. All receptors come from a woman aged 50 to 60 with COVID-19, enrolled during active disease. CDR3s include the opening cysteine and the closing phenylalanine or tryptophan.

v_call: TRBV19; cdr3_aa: CASSNLADTQYF
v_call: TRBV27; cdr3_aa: CASSLGTGGSREQYF
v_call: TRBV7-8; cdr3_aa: CASSLGTGGLGGANVLTF
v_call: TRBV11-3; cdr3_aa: CASSLDGEGSTDTQYF
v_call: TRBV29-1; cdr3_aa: CSVEGLGQGYEQYF
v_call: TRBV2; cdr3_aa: CAIRGLRDQPQHF
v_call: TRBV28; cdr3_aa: CASSLRRGAVVTEAFF
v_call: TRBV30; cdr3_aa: CAWSTPGQGARNYGYTF
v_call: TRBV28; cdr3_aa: CASRYPGQGSEQPQHF
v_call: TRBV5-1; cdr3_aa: CASSLTGVPRSLTNYGYTF
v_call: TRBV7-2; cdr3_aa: CASSTHRGRGQPQHF
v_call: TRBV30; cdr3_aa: CASEPRTGNEKLFF
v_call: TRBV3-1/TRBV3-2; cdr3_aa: CASSQGTGTGYGYTF
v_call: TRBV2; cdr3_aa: CASFYSGTDFFYGYTF
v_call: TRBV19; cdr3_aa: CASSIGGTGGTDTQYF
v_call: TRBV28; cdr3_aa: CASSVSGTANEKLFF
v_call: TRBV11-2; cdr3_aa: CASLEGGTYEQYF